The rows below give T cell receptor beta chains drawn from one sample of a study of shared clonotypes between healthy human individuals. Produced via immunoSEQ multiplex PCR; TCRdb's table is partial and in-frame only. The sample records around 1.5 million clones, 98% being singletons. Sequencing used naive CD4+ T cells sorted from blood. The source of these receptors is a man aged 25 to 45 in good health. CDR3s leave out the opening cysteine and the closing phenylalanine or tryptophan.

TRBJ1-4,TRBV25-1,ASSLTRYTEKLF
TRBJ2-7,TRBV7-9,ASAPSREEQY
TRBJ2-1,TRBV19,ASTPGHHEQF
TRBJ2-3,TRBV7-9,ASSFPLRDTQY
TRBJ2-7,TRBV6-1,ASSAGGTSYEQY
TRBJ2-1,TRBV7-2,ASSLGKGGNEQF
TRBJ2-7,TRBV5-1,ASSLTGLWEQY
TRBJ1-2,TRBV5-1,ASSVDSFRVYGYT
TRBJ2-1,TRBV5-1,ASSPGAGSYNEQF
TRBJ2-1,TRBV11-2,ASSPLVSYNEQF
TRBJ2-7,TRBV25-1,ASSDLDRALIGEQY
TRBJ2-7,TRBV18,ASSPAGGRVYEQY
TRBJ2-1,TRBV30,AWRRVAGGPRAYNEQF
TRBJ2-5,TRBV9,ASSYGRDRVRETQY
TRBJ2-5,TRBV9,ASSVAMTTRGTPQETQY
TRBJ2-5,TRBV5-1,ASSTSGNQRKETQY
TRBJ2-1,TRBV11-2,ASSLLPRGLADYNEQF
TRBJ2-7,TRBV7-2,ASSPHALASSYEQY
TRBJ1-3,TRBV30,AVPSDSNTIY
TRBJ2-3,TRBV7-9,ASSRGLAGVIDTQY
TRBJ2-7,TRBV11-2,ASSFSGSAYEQY
TRBJ2-7,TRBV18,ASSPGQTYEQY
TRBJ2-7,TRBV6-1,ASSETGPSYEQY
TRBJ2-3,TRBV5-1,ASSQGTITDTQY
TRBJ2-7,TRBV10-2,ASAGTVSSYEQY
TRBJ2-7,TRBV4-1,ASSQEGPATRVYEQY
TRBJ2-2,TRBV28,ASSLIRNTGELF
TRBJ2-3,TRBV28,ASSSSGQGPDTQY
TRBJ2-7,TRBV5-4,ASSSDVNSYEQY
TRBJ1-2,TRBV28,ASSPRQGGGYT
TRBJ2-4,TRBV28,ASSPLWTPSKNIQY